In this sample, the clone carrying this T cell receptor beta chain turned up a few times. The target antigen is unknown. The data derive from a study of T cell repertoires in cytomegalovirus infection. Study in general: Indications came from public TCR beta signatures; they pointed to CMV infection and to a matching HLA type. Overall study results and limits: Clonotypes of TCR beta that were HLA-C-restricted and CMV-specific dominated the ex vivo response. Cumulated frequencies of public TCR beta families served to identify carriers of CMV plus the relevant HLA.

TCRdb re-called the reads with MiXCR, one entry per CDR3 protein. Of around 170,000 distinct CDR3 sequences in the sample, approximately 17% are singletons; the top ten hold 15% to 20%. Sequencing input: CD8+ T cells from PBMCs. The source is a human donor in good health (CMV status not recorded). Some clones in this sample may be carry-over from other donors' samples.

CDR3 coding DNA: TGTGCCAGCAGTTCGTACGAGCGGGAGGGGGTAGAGACCCAGTACTTC. Its translation: CASSSYEREGVETQYF. The rearrangement links TRBV6-2 or TRBV6-3 to TRBJ2-5; 10 nucleotides agree with TRBD2. The CDR3 runs to 16 residues. Germline CDR1 and CDR2: MNHEY and SVGEGT. J gave up 4 bases and V 4 bases, and 9 bases lay outside the gene matches.